The entry below describes one T cell receptor (beta chain). Sequencing of TCR beta was undertaken in CD8+ and CD4+ T cells derived from blood. This entry is derived from a study of CD8 T cells in Susac syndrome. Germline-derived CDR1 and CDR2 are SEHNR and FQNEAQ (reference sequence). V dropped 6 bases and J dropped 7 bases, with 4 bases sitting between them. The CDR3 extends over 10 amino acids. Reverse transcription of 0.5 to 1 ug RNA was performed with random hexamers. An immunoSEQ multiplex PCR generated amplified TCR beta CDR3 products spanning 54 Vbeta and 13 Jbeta. TCRdb redid the calling of the immunoSEQ multiplex PCR reads with MiXCR, one entry per CDR3 protein. Of 75,000 to 100,000 distinct CDR3 sequences in the sample, just under 95% were seen once.

The chain combines TRBV7-9 with TRBJ2-1, with D uncertain. The sequenced material came from CD8+ T cells from PBMCs. This TCR derives from a human donor in good health. The CDR3 nucleotides are TGTGCCAGCAGTTCAAATGAGCAGTTCTTC. As protein: CASSSNEQFF.